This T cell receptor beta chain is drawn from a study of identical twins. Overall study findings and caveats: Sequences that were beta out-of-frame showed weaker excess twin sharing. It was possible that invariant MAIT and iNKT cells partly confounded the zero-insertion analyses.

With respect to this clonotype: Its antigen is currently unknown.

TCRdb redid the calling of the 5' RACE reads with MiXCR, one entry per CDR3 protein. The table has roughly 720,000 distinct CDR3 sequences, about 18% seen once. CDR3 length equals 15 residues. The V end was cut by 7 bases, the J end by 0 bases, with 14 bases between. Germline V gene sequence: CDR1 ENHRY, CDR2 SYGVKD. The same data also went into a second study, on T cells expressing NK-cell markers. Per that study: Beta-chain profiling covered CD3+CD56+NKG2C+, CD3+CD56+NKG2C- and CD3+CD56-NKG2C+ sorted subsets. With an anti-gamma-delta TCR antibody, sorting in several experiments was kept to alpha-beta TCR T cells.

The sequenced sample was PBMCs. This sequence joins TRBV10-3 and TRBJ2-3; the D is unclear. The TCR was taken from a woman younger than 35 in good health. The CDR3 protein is CAINRGSASTDTQYF. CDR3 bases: TGTGCCATCAACCGTGGGTCCGCTAGCACAGATACGCAGTATTTT.